These 32 T cell receptor beta chains were sequenced from one sample in a study of blood T cell repertoires in COVID-19. Generated by immunoSEQ multiplex PCR, the TCRdb table keeps only in-frame clones and is missing some. Of about 250,000 clones in the sample, around 83% were seen once. Material: peripheral blood. These receptors all stem from an elderly man with acute or convalescent COVID-19.

The genes are TRBV20-1 and TRBJ2-7; the match to TRBD2 covers 12 bases. From germline, CDR1 is DFQATT and CDR2 SNEGSKA (reference sequence). The CDR3 contains 16 residues. With V trimmed by 3 bases and J by 4 bases, 10 bases remained unmatched. The CDR3: CSASGASGRAAYEQYF. The DNA of the CDR3 is TGCAGTGCTAGTGGGGCTAGCGGGAGGGCGGCTTACGAGCAGTACTTC.

The rearrangement links TRBV10-3 to TRBJ1-2; no firm D call. There are 12 residues in the CDR3. Germline V CDR1 and CDR2: ENHRY, SYGVKD. V gave up 0 bases and J gave up 8 bases, with 7 bases separating them. The chain's CDR3 is CAISESRGGYTF. In DNA, the CDR3 is TGTGCCATCAGTGAGTCGAGAGGAGGCTACACCTTC.

The chain uses TRBV24-1 and TRBJ2-3, with unresolved D. The germline V gene encodes CDR1 KGHDR and CDR2 SFDVKD. The CDR3 sequence is 13 residues long. Trimming removed 7 bases at V and 6 bases at J, with 13 bases between. As DNA, the CDR3 is TGTGCCACCAGGTCACGGAGTAGTGATACGCAGTATTTT. It specifies CATRSRSSDTQYF.

The chain links TRBV6-5 to TRBJ2-5; 7 nucleotides line up with TRBD1. Per the germline V gene, CDR1 is MNHEY and CDR2 is SVGAGI. J lost 4 bases, V lost 2 bases, and 1 base had no gene match. The CDR3 sequence is 13 residues long. CDR3 region: CASSYRDRETQYF. In DNA form, the CDR3 reads TGTGCCAGCAGTTACAGGGACAGAGAGACCCAGTACTTC.

This clone was observed once. The rearrangement uses TRBV27 and TRBJ2-7; the D gene is possibly TRBD2 (6 bases). Trimming cost V 6 bases and J 4 bases, with 25 bases left between them. Germline values: CDR1 MNHEY, CDR2 SMNVEV (reference sequence). This CDR3 contains 17 residues. The CDR3 sequence is CASSPLWGSTSFYEQYF. The CDR3, as DNA: TGTGCCAGCAGCCCCCTCTGGGGATCGACTAGTTTTTACGAGCAGTACTTC.

The chain combines TRBV7-8 with TRBJ2-7, with TRBD2 identical over 11 bases. Germline V gene data show CDR1 as SGHVS and CDR2 as FQNEAQ. The CDR3 loop spans 15 amino acids. The V and J ends lost 0 bases and 4 bases, in that order; junction bases with no gene match: 2. CDR3 DNA: TGTGCCAGCAGCTTAGCCGGGACTAGCGGATACGAGCAGTACTTC. Amino acids: CASSLAGTSGYEQYF.

The V and J genes are TRBV6-5 and TRBJ1-5; a possible D gene is TRBD1 (6 bases). This CDR3 contains 13 residues. Trimming stripped 8 bases from V and 0 bases from J, with 8 bases between. Germline V gene lookup returns CDR1 MNHEY and CDR2 SVGAGI. The CDR3 is CASRDNSNQPQHF. CDR3 DNA: TGTGCCAGCCGGGACAATAGCAATCAGCCCCAGCATTTT.

This clone was found a few times. The chain has TRBV19 and TRBJ1-6, with D perhaps TRBD1 (5 bases). V lost 2 bases and J 0 bases, leaving 17 bases between the germline ends. In germline, CDR1 is LNHDA, CDR2 SQIVND (reference sequence). This CDR3 region has 19 residues. CDR3 sequence reads: CASSINERTLSSYNSPLHF. The CDR3 region has the DNA TGTGCCAGTAGTATAAATGAAAGGACATTGAGCTCCTATAATTCACCCCTCCACTTT.

The gene calls are TRBV7-8 and TRBJ1-1, with D possibly matching TRBD1 (6 bases). V lost 5 bases and J 0 bases, leaving 10 bases between the germline ends. Per germline, CDR1 SGHVS and CDR2 FQNEAQ. The CDR3 has 14 amino acids. CDR3 DNA sequence: TGTGCCAGCAGCCGACAGGCCATGAACACTGAAGCTTTCTTT. This sequence encodes CASSRQAMNTEAFF.

The V and J genes are TRBV5-1 and TRBJ2-1; D is possibly TRBD2 (5 bases). The CDR3 consists of 15 residues. V shed 1 base and J shed 3 bases, with 11 bases lying between them. Germline CDR1 reads SGHRS; CDR2 reads YFSETQ. CDR3: CASSLSGGRYNEQFF. Written as DNA, the CDR3 is TGCGCCAGCAGCTTGAGTGGCGGGCGCTACAATGAGCAGTTCTTC. The full variable domain, completed using reference TRBV5-1 and TRBJ2-1, is KAGVTQTPRYLIKTRGQQVTLSCSPISGHRSVSWYQQTPGQGLQFLFEYFSETQRNKGNFPGRFSGRQFSNSRSEMNVSTLELGDSALYLCASSLSGGRYNEQFFGPGTRLTVL.

The chain links TRBV24-1 to TRBJ2-2, with D possibly TRBD1 on 5 matching bases. Looked up from germline, CDR1 is KGHDR and CDR2 is SFDVKD. There are 18 residues in the CDR3. The ends were cut back, 0 bases at V and 3 bases at J, with 16 bases in the middle. This CDR3 reads CATSDLKGSKGYTGELFF. CDR3 coding DNA: TGTGCCACCAGTGATTTGAAGGGGTCAAAGGGTTACACCGGGGAGCTGTTTTTT.

The genes are TRBV5-8 and TRBJ2-7; the D gene is possibly TRBD1 (5 bases). The CDR3 is 11 residues long. Per germline, CDR1 SGHTS and CDR2 YDEGEE. V dropped 0 bases and J dropped 11 bases, with 9 bases sitting between them. In nucleotides, the CDR3 is TGTGCCAGCAGCTTGGTGGCAGGGAAGTACTTC. It specifies CASSLVAGKYF.

The J gene is TRBJ2-2, the V gene TRBV2; unclear D gene. Between the trimmed V and J ends, which lost 7 bases and 2 bases, there was a span of 14 bases. Germline lookup yields CDR1 SNHLY and CDR2 FYNNEI. The CDR3 loop spans 15 amino acids. This CDR3 reads CASISQRSNTGELFF. The DNA for the CDR3 is TGTGCCAGCATAAGTCAAAGGAGCAACACCGGGGAGCTGTTTTTT.

The CDR3 region is CASSVPGTSGGNEQFF. In DNA, the CDR3 is TGTGCCAGCAGCGTTCCCGGGACTAGCGGCGGCAATGAGCAGTTCTTC. The genes are TRBV5-4 and TRBJ2-1, with 11 bases matching TRBD2. Trimming at V came to 4 bases and at J to 6 bases, leaving 9 bases not matched to a gene. CDR1 SGHNT and CDR2 YYREEE come from the germline V gene (reference sequence). The CDR3 is made up of 16 amino acids.

This clone was found once. The rearrangement joins TRBV5-1 to TRBJ1-2; 7 bases match TRBD1. The V gene end was trimmed by 0 bases and the J gene end by 8 bases; junction bases not matched to a gene: 13. The CDR3 runs to 16 residues. Germline V CDR1 and CDR2: SGHRS, YFSETQ. The CDR3 DNA follows: TGCGCCAGCAGCTTGGAGACAGGGAAGGTCTCGTCCGGCTACACCTTC. It is translated as CASSLETGKVSSGYTF.

This clone has only one observation. This rearrangement joins TRBV7-2 to TRBJ1-6; 8 positions agree with TRBD1. This CDR3 has 15 amino acids. Trimming cost V 2 bases and J 6 bases; bases outside gene matches: 3. The germline V gene has CDR1 SGHTA and CDR2 FQGNSA. The CDR3 loop reads CASSLYGQGNSPLHF. CDR3 bases: TGTGCCAGCAGCTTATACGGACAGGGTAATTCACCCCTCCACTTT.

The J gene is TRBJ2-5, the V gene TRBV7-9; TRBD1 agrees at 9 bases. The CDR3 extends over 15 amino acids. From germline, CDR1 is SEHNR and CDR2 FQNEAQ (reference sequence). Trimming at V came to 5 bases and at J to 5 bases, leaving 9 bases not matched to a gene. The CDR3 region is CASSLTTGGWETQYF. As DNA, the CDR3 is TGTGCCAGCAGCCTTACCACAGGGGGCTGGGAGACCCAGTACTTC.

This clone came up a few times. The chain links TRBV18 to TRBJ2-2, with D hard to call. The ends were cut back, 3 bases at V and 6 bases at J, with 8 bases in the middle. CDR3 size: 13 residues. Per germline, CDR1 KGHSH and CDR2 LQKENI. The CDR3 loop is CASSPWAAGELFF. DNA of the CDR3: TGTGCCAGCTCACCGTGGGCCGCCGGGGAGCTGTTTTTT.

The chain links TRBV9 to TRBJ1-4; D perhaps matches TRBD1 (6 bases). Looked up from germline, CDR1 is SGDLS and CDR2 is YYNGEE. This CDR3 has 15 amino acids. Trimming shortened V by 3 bases and J by 1 base, and 10 bases separated the two germline ends. The CDR3 loop reads CASSASQGTNEKLFF. CDR3 in DNA: TGTGCCAGCAGCGCATCACAGGGAACTAATGAAAAACTGTTTTTT. The full variable domain, with the rest looked up from reference TRBV9 and TRBJ1-4, is DSGVTQTPKHLITATGQRVTLRCSPRSGDLSVYWYQQSLDQGLQFLIQYYNGEERAKGNILERFSAQQFPDLHSELNLSSLELGDSALYFCASSASQGTNEKLFFGSGTQLSVL.

There are a few counts of this clone. This CDR3 is CASSRETLTIPNEQYF. CDR3 sequence (DNA): TGTGCCAGCAGTCGGGAGACACTAACGATCCCCAACGAGCAGTACTTC. This chain links TRBV11-2 with TRBJ2-7; the D gene is possibly TRBD2 (6 bases). Germline values: CDR1 SGHAT, CDR2 FQNNGV. The CDR3 length is 16 residues. Trimming took off 6 bases at V and 5 bases at J, with 23 bases between the two ends. Full variable domain (remainder filled in from reference TRBV11-2 and TRBJ2-7): EAGVAQSPRYKIIEKRQSVAFWCNPISGHATLYWYQQILGQGPKLLIQFQNNGVVDDSQLPKDRFSAERLKGVDSTLKIQPAKLEDSAVYLCASSRETLTIPNEQYFGPGTRLTVT.

This chain links TRBV24-1 with TRBJ2-2, with 8 bases matching TRBD2. The germline CDR1 and CDR2 sequences are KGHDR and SFDVKD. There are 14 residues in the CDR3. V lost 7 bases, J lost 5 bases, and 5 bases stayed unmatched. The CDR3 reads CATRDSGRTGELFF. The CDR3 nucleotides are TGTGCCACCAGGGACAGCGGGAGAACCGGGGAGCTGTTTTTT.

The J gene is TRBJ1-5, the V gene TRBV7-9, with D uncertain. V gave up 5 bases and J gave up 4 bases, with 21 bases separating them. The length of the CDR3 is 17 residues. From germline, CDR1 is SEHNR and CDR2 FQNEAQ (reference sequence). The CDR3 nucleotides read TGTGCCAGCAGCCGGCGCGGCCCAAAACCGGTTAATCAGCCCCAGCATTTT. Translated, it gives CASSRRGPKPVNQPQHF.

The rearrangement joins TRBV9 to TRBJ2-7; D is perhaps TRBD1 (6 bases). CDR3 length: 13 residues. From germline, CDR1 is SGDLS and CDR2 YYNGEE. Between the trimmed V and J ends, which lost 2 bases and 6 bases, there was a span of 12 bases. The CDR3: CASSVPGASEQYF. The CDR3, as DNA: TGTGCCAGCAGCGTCCCAGGGGCAAGCGAGCAGTACTTC. Complete variable domain (other parts from reference TRBV9 and TRBJ2-7): DSGVTQTPKHLITATGQRVTLRCSPRSGDLSVYWYQQSLDQGLQFLIQYYNGEERAKGNILERFSAQQFPDLHSELNLSSLELGDSALYFCASSVPGASEQYFGPGTRLTVT.

The chain employs TRBV3-1 (or the pseudogene TRBV3-2) and TRBJ2-5; 8 bases are shared with TRBD2. J was trimmed by 1 base and V by 4 bases; bases with no gene match: 2. The CDR3 is 14 amino acids. CDR1 and CDR2 (germline): LGHDT, YNNKEL (reference sequence). CDR3 DNA sequence: TGTGCCAGCAGCCTTGGGACTAGCCAAGAGACCCAGTACTTC. It is translated as CASSLGTSQETQYF.

The chain links TRBV15 to TRBJ2-7; the match to TRBD2 covers 9 bases. Trimming removed 5 bases from V and 7 bases from J; junction bases left unmatched: 9. CDR3 length equals 14 residues. The V gene's germline CDR1 is LNHNV and CDR2 YYDKDF (reference sequence). DNA of the CDR3: TGTGCCACCAGCGTCGGGAAGCTAGCGGGGGAGCAGTACTTC. Translated, it gives CATSVGKLAGEQYF.

The CDR3 sequence: CASSHEGDRPTGELFF. The CDR3 region has the DNA TGTGCCAGCAGCCATGAGGGGGACCGCCCCACCGGGGAGCTGTTTTTT. The V and J genes are TRBV4-2 and TRBJ2-2; possible D gene TRBD1, 6 bases. In germline, CDR1 is LGHNA, CDR2 YNFKEQ. V gave up 3 bases and J gave up 4 bases, with 15 bases separating them. CDR3 length equals 16 residues.

The chain recombines TRBV24-1 with TRBJ2-1; TRBD1 might be the D (6 bases). This CDR3 spans 16 amino acids. V was cut by 0 bases and J by 8 bases, with 16 bases left in between. Germline CDR1 is KGHDR and CDR2 is SFDVKD. The CDR3 reads CATSDLAGPGVYEQFF. The CDR3, as DNA: TGTGCCACCAGTGATTTGGCCGGTCCAGGGGTCTATGAGCAGTTCTTC.

The table lists this clone with a few counts. J is TRBJ2-7 and V is TRBV14; D is perhaps TRBD1 (6 bases). The ends were cut back, 0 bases at V and 4 bases at J, with 16 bases in the middle. CDR3 length equals 16 residues. CDR1 SGHDN and CDR2 FVKESK come from the germline V gene. CDR3 sequence (DNA): TGTGCCAGCAGCCAAGAAAGGCAGGGGAGAAGGTACGAGCAGTACTTC. It specifies CASSQERQGRRYEQYF.

The chain has TRBV7-2 and TRBJ2-5, with a weak D call TRBD1 (6 bases). The length of the CDR3 is 15 residues. V dropped 5 bases and J dropped 5 bases, with 18 bases sitting between them. CDR1 and CDR2 from the germline V gene are SGHTA and FQGNSA. The CDR3, as DNA: TGTGCCAGCAGCGGGTTGGGGGCAGGTACGGAGACCCAGTACTTC. Translated: CASSGLGAGTETQYF.

The rearrangement links TRBV5-1 to TRBJ1-6; possibly TRBD1 for D (6 bases). The CDR3 contains 15 residues. The V and J ends lost 5 bases and 10 bases respectively, with 19 bases between them. Per the germline V gene, CDR1 is SGHRS and CDR2 is YFSETQ. The CDR3 here is CASRSPGTSQSPLHF. Written as DNA, the CDR3 is TGCGCCAGCAGGAGCCCCGGGACAAGCCAATCACCCCTCCACTTT.

This chain links TRBV5-1 with TRBJ1-1, with 8 nucleotides matching TRBD1. Trimming removed 4 bases from V and 0 bases from J; junction bases left unmatched: 8. The CDR3 sequence is 16 residues long. The germline CDR1 and CDR2 sequences are SGHRS and YFSETQ. This CDR3 reads CASSRTGLYLNTEAFF. CDR3 DNA sequence: TGCGCCAGCAGCAGGACAGGGCTATACCTGAACACTGAAGCTTTCTTT.

This clone was counted once. The gene calls are TRBV11-2 and TRBJ2-7, with 9 bases aligning to TRBD1. Germline CDR1 SGHAT, CDR2 FQNNGV. The CDR3 has 13 amino acids. With 6 bases clipped from V and 5 bases from J, the junction kept 5 bases outside the gene matches. The CDR3 DNA reads TGTGCCAGCAGGGGGACAGGGACTAACGAGCAGTACTTC. Translation: CASRGTGTNEQYF.